This record looks at one TCR beta chain sequence and its context. Mismatch with germline at one junction end may stem from a read error. These data originate in a study of blood T cell repertoires in COVID-19. Produced via immunoSEQ multiplex PCR; TCRdb's table is partial and in-frame only. The data hold over 300,000 clones, with 89% observed a single time. The sample taken for sequencing was PBMCs or T cells enriched from blood (not recorded which). This sequence was found in a woman aged 40 to 55 who had recovered from COVID-19.

The CDR3 sequence is CASSLDASSYNEQFF. CDR3 bases: TGTGCTAGCAGCTTAGATGCTAGCTCCTACAATGAGCAGTTCTTC. This chain connects TRBV7-7 to TRBJ2-1; D is undetermined. The CDR3 covers 15 residues. The germline CDR1 and CDR2 sequences are SSHAT and FNYEAQ (reference sequence). Variable domain in full (rest from reference TRBV7-7 and TRBJ2-1): GAGVSQSPRYKVTKRGQDVTLRCDPISSHATLYWYQQALGQGPEFLTYFNYEAQPDKSGLPSDRFSAERPEGSISTLTIQRTEQRDSAMYRCASSLDASSYNEQFFGPGTRLTVL.